This is a list of T cell receptor beta chains from one sample in a study of cytomegalovirus exposure and HLA in healthy donors. Using immunoSEQ multiplex PCR, the repertoire was profiled, and TCRdb retains in-frame clones only, with some absent. The sample holds some 210,000 clones, 77% seen once. Material for sequencing was PBMCs. The receptors were sampled from a woman in her twenties or thirties in good health and CMV-seropositive. CDR3s include the opening cysteine and the closing phenylalanine or tryptophan. The order of the fields is V gene, D gene, J gene, clone size, CDR3 protein, CDR3 DNA. D genes are given only for firm matches. Some rows mark clone size as missing; the rest say once, few, many or name a class of expanded clone.

V gene: TRBV6-5
D gene: NA
J gene: TRBJ1-1
clone size: NA
CDR3 protein: CASSYSAGITEAFF
CDR3 DNA: TGTGCCAGCAGTTACTCAGCAGGGATCACTGAAGCTTTCTTT

V gene: TRBV5-1
D gene: NA
J gene: TRBJ2-7
clone size: NA
CDR3 protein: CASSPSAGLNEQYF
CDR3 DNA: TGCGCCAGCAGTCCGTCTGCAGGGCTGAACGAGCAGTACTTC

V gene: TRBV5-1
D gene: TRBD1
J gene: TRBJ2-7
clone size: NA
CDR3 protein: CASSLGGGQGGEQYF
CDR3 DNA: TGCGCCAGCAGTTTAGGGGGCGGCCAAGGCGGGGAGCAGTACTTC

V gene: TRBV7-3
D gene: NA
J gene: TRBJ1-5
clone size: NA
CDR3 protein: CASSPRVQTNQPQHF
CDR3 DNA: TGTGCCAGCAGCCCAAGAGTACAGACAAATCAGCCCCAGCATTTT

V gene: TRBV25-1
D gene: TRBD1
J gene: TRBJ1-5
clone size: NA
CDR3 protein: CASSEYSGTVNQPQHF
CDR3 DNA: TGTGCCAGCAGTGAATATTCTGGGACAGTCAATCAGCCCCAGCATTTT

V gene: TRBV28
D gene: TRBD1
J gene: TRBJ1-5
clone size: NA
CDR3 protein: CASTRGRSQPQHF
CDR3 DNA: TGTGCCAGCACCAGGGGGCGGTCACAGCCCCAGCATTTT

V gene: TRBV5-1
D gene: NA
J gene: TRBJ2-2
clone size: NA
CDR3 protein: CASSPDSLNTGELFF
CDR3 DNA: TGCGCCAGCAGCCCCGACAGCCTGAACACCGGGGAGCTGTTTTTT

V gene: TRBV11-2
D gene: NA
J gene: TRBJ1-1
clone size: NA
CDR3 protein: CASSPGLPEAFF
CDR3 DNA: TGTGCCAGCAGCCCAGGCCTGCCTGAAGCTTTCTTT

V gene: TRBV9
D gene: NA
J gene: TRBJ1-1
clone size: NA
CDR3 protein: CASSVPGETEAFF
CDR3 DNA: TGTGCCAGCAGCGTACCAGGGGAGACTGAAGCTTTCTTT

V gene: TRBV7-2
D gene: TRBD2
J gene: TRBJ2-5
clone size: NA
CDR3 protein: CASSRLLAGGQETQYF
CDR3 DNA: TGTGCCAGCAGCCGATTACTAGCGGGGGGCCAAGAGACCCAGTACTTC

V gene: TRBV25-1
D gene: NA
J gene: TRBJ1-2
clone size: NA
CDR3 protein: CASSAARERYGYTF
CDR3 DNA: TGTGCCAGCAGTGCCGCTCGGGAAAGATATGGCTACACCTTC

V gene: TRBV7-4
D gene: NA
J gene: TRBJ2-2
clone size: NA
CDR3 protein: CASSFSPGFEELFF
CDR3 DNA: TGTGCCAGCAGCTTCTCTCCGGGGTTCGAGGAGCTGTTTTTT

V gene: TRBV4-2
D gene: NA
J gene: TRBJ2-7
clone size: NA
CDR3 protein: CASSQDLLASSYEQYF
CDR3 DNA: TGTGCCAGCAGCCAAGATCTCCTAGCTAGCTCCTACGAGCAGTACTTC

V gene: TRBV19
D gene: NA
J gene: TRBJ1-4
clone size: NA
CDR3 protein: CASTMGAVDEKLFF
CDR3 DNA: TGTGCCAGTACCATGGGGGCGGTAGACGAAAAACTGTTTTTT

V gene: TRBV15
D gene: NA
J gene: TRBJ2-6
clone size: NA
CDR3 protein: CATQGQSVSGANVLTF
CDR3 DNA: TGTGCCACCCAAGGACAGTCTGTCTCTGGGGCCAACGTCCTGACTTTC

V gene: TRBV5-4
D gene: NA
J gene: TRBJ2-3
clone size: NA
CDR3 protein: CASSSQSRSDTQYF
CDR3 DNA: TGTGCCAGCAGCTCCCAATCGCGGTCCGATACGCAGTATTTT

V gene: TRBV18
D gene: NA
J gene: TRBJ1-5
clone size: NA
CDR3 protein: CASSRAGENNQPQHF
CDR3 DNA: TGTGCCAGCTCACGGGCAGGGGAAAACAATCAGCCCCAGCATTTT

V gene: TRBV28
D gene: NA
J gene: TRBJ1-1
clone size: few
CDR3 protein: CASVGAGDFVAAFF
CDR3 DNA: TGTGCCAGCGTTGGGGCGGGGGACTTTGTTGCGGCTTTCTTT

V gene: TRBV30
D gene: TRBD1
J gene: TRBJ2-1
clone size: NA
CDR3 protein: CAWSARGEQFF
CDR3 DNA: TGTGCCTGGAGTGCCAGGGGGGAGCAGTTCTTC

V gene: TRBV18
D gene: TRBD2
J gene: TRBJ2-5
clone size: NA
CDR3 protein: CASSPTSGARETQYF
CDR3 DNA: TGTGCCAGCTCACCCACTAGCGGGGCTCGGGAGACCCAGTACTTC

V gene: TRBV27
D gene: NA
J gene: TRBJ1-6
clone size: NA
CDR3 protein: CASSLQGWGQGSYNSPLHF
CDR3 DNA: TGTGCCAGCAGTTTACAAGGTTGGGGGCAAGGGTCCTATAATTCACCCCTCCACTTT

V gene: TRBV18
D gene: NA
J gene: TRBJ1-1
clone size: NA
CDR3 protein: CASSQTGLGALEAFF
CDR3 DNA: TGTGCCAGCTCCCAAACAGGTCTCGGTGCTCTTGAAGCTTTCTTT

V gene: TRBV7-9
D gene: NA
J gene: TRBJ2-3
clone size: NA
CDR3 protein: CASSLHNTDTQYF
CDR3 DNA: TGTGCCAGCAGCTTACACAACACAGATACGCAGTATTTT

V gene: TRBV6-4
D gene: NA
J gene: TRBJ1-1
clone size: NA
CDR3 protein: CASRRDMNTEAFF
CDR3 DNA: TGTGCCAGCAGAAGGGACATGAACACTGAAGCTTTCTTT

V gene: TRBV7-2
D gene: NA
J gene: TRBJ2-7
clone size: NA
CDR3 protein: CASSFLGGGGDEQYF
CDR3 DNA: TGTGCCAGCAGCTTCCTGGGAGGGGGTGGGGACGAGCAGTACTTC

V gene: TRBV10-3
D gene: NA
J gene: TRBJ1-2
clone size: NA
CDR3 protein: CAIRLQGSDGYTF
CDR3 DNA: TGTGCCATCAGGCTCCAGGGGTCCGATGGCTACACCTTC

V gene: TRBV11-3
D gene: NA
J gene: TRBJ2-1
clone size: once
CDR3 protein: CASSHWEGVEQFF
CDR3 DNA: TGTGCCAGCAGCCACTGGGAGGGGGTTGAGCAGTTCTTC

V gene: TRBV5-4
D gene: TRBD1
J gene: TRBJ2-7
clone size: NA
CDR3 protein: CASSSDRGGYYEQYF
CDR3 DNA: TGTGCCAGCAGCTCCGACAGGGGTGGGTACTACGAGCAGTACTTC

V gene: TRBV9
D gene: NA
J gene: TRBJ2-1
clone size: NA
CDR3 protein: CASSVQGYEQFF
CDR3 DNA: TGTGCCAGCAGCGTACAGGGCTATGAGCAGTTCTTC

V gene: TRBV7-9
D gene: TRBD2
J gene: TRBJ2-7
clone size: NA
CDR3 protein: CASSLTSGRNEQYF
CDR3 DNA: TGTGCCAGCAGCTTAACCAGCGGGAGGAACGAGCAGTACTTC

V gene: TRBV7-2
D gene: NA
J gene: TRBJ2-1
clone size: NA
CDR3 protein: CASSLGGATYNEQFF
CDR3 DNA: TGTGCCAGCAGCTTGGGCGGGGCCACCTACAATGAGCAGTTCTTC

V gene: TRBV19
D gene: TRBD2
J gene: TRBJ2-2
clone size: NA
CDR3 protein: CASSITAGVATGELFF
CDR3 DNA: TGTGCCAGTAGTATAACAGCGGGAGTGGCCACCGGGGAGCTGTTTTTT

V gene: TRBV28
D gene: NA
J gene: TRBJ2-5
clone size: NA
CDR3 protein: CASSLTGAGRGETQYF
CDR3 DNA: TGTGCCAGCAGTTTAACCGGAGCGGGTCGAGGGGAGACCCAGTACTTC

V gene: TRBV11-2
D gene: NA
J gene: TRBJ2-7
clone size: NA
CDR3 protein: CASSRDGRDSYEQYF
CDR3 DNA: TGTGCCAGCAGCCGGGACGGGAGAGACTCCTACGAGCAGTACTTC

V gene: TRBV19
D gene: NA
J gene: TRBJ2-6
clone size: NA
CDR3 protein: CASGAIALGPMGANVLTF
CDR3 DNA: TGTGCCAGTGGAGCCATCGCCCTGGGGCCAATGGGGGCCAACGTCCTGACTTTC

V gene: TRBV6-5
D gene: NA
J gene: TRBJ2-3
clone size: NA
CDR3 protein: CASRRGGSTDTQYF
CDR3 DNA: TGTGCCAGCCGAAGGGGGGGCAGCACAGATACGCAGTATTTT

V gene: TRBV28
D gene: TRBD1
J gene: TRBJ1-4
clone size: NA
CDR3 protein: CASSSAARQGRGEKLFF
CDR3 DNA: TGTGCCAGCAGTTCAGCCGCCCGACAGGGTCGAGGTGAAAAACTGTTTTTT

V gene: TRBV7-2
D gene: NA
J gene: TRBJ1-5
clone size: once
CDR3 protein: CASSLGLKEGPQHF
CDR3 DNA: TGTGCCAGCAGCTTAGGACTTAAAGAGGGGCCCCAGCATTTT

V gene: TRBV2
D gene: TRBD1
J gene: TRBJ2-6
clone size: few
CDR3 protein: CASSARQGPRANVLTF
CDR3 DNA: TGTGCCAGCAGCGCCAGACAGGGCCCGAGGGCCAACGTCCTGACTTTC

V gene: TRBV2
D gene: TRBD1
J gene: TRBJ1-5
clone size: NA
CDR3 protein: CASAGQPNQPQHF
CDR3 DNA: TGTGCCAGCGCGGGACAGCCCAATCAGCCCCAGCATTTT

V gene: TRBV11-2
D gene: TRBD1
J gene: TRBJ1-2
clone size: NA
CDR3 protein: CASSYAGTGAPWGYTF
CDR3 DNA: TGTGCCAGCAGCTACGCCGGGACAGGGGCCCCTTGGGGCTACACCTTC

V gene: TRBV5-1
D gene: NA
J gene: TRBJ1-1
clone size: NA
CDR3 protein: CASSLAAGGAGTEAFF
CDR3 DNA: TGCGCCAGCAGCTTGGCCGCGGGGGGCGCAGGGACTGAAGCTTTCTTT

V gene: TRBV5-1
D gene: NA
J gene: TRBJ1-4
clone size: NA
CDR3 protein: CASSLTNEKLFF
CDR3 DNA: TGCGCCAGCAGTCTTACAAATGAAAAACTGTTTTTT

V gene: TRBV19
D gene: NA
J gene: TRBJ1-1
clone size: many
CDR3 protein: CASSIASGGVNTEAFF
CDR3 DNA: TGTGCCAGTAGTATAGCCAGTGGGGGCGTGAACACTGAAGCTTTCTTT

V gene: TRBV7-2
D gene: TRBD1
J gene: TRBJ1-5
clone size: once
CDR3 protein: CASSLDRGGTQHF
CDR3 DNA: TGTGCCAGCAGCTTAGACAGGGGGGGGACCCAGCATTTT

V gene: TRBV28
D gene: NA
J gene: TRBJ2-3
clone size: few
CDR3 protein: CASSLLVSSGASDTQYF
CDR3 DNA: TGTGCCAGCAGTTTATTAGTGAGTAGCGGAGCCAGCGATACGCAGTATTTT

V gene: TRBV11-2
D gene: NA
J gene: TRBJ1-1
clone size: few
CDR3 protein: CASSLAPGVTEAFF
CDR3 DNA: TGTGCCAGCAGCTTAGCCCCAGGGGTCACTGAAGCTTTCTTT

V gene: TRBV7-2
D gene: NA
J gene: TRBJ1-3
clone size: NA
CDR3 protein: CASSFQVAGNTIYF
CDR3 DNA: TGTGCCAGCAGCTTCCAGGTCGCTGGAAACACCATATATTTT

V gene: TRBV9
D gene: NA
J gene: TRBJ2-2
clone size: NA
CDR3 protein: CASSAFSQTRELFF
CDR3 DNA: TGTGCCAGCAGCGCCTTCTCCCAAACTAGAGAGCTGTTTTTT

V gene: TRBV7-3
D gene: TRBD2
J gene: TRBJ2-1
clone size: few
CDR3 protein: CASSLAGVSNEQFF
CDR3 DNA: TGTGCCAGTTCACTAGCGGGAGTTTCCAATGAGCAGTTCTTC

V gene: TRBV7-2
D gene: NA
J gene: TRBJ2-4
clone size: NA
CDR3 protein: CASSLGPRDIQYF
CDR3 DNA: TGTGCCAGCAGCTTAGGGCCTCGGGACATTCAGTACTTC

V gene: TRBV30
D gene: TRBD2
J gene: TRBJ2-5
clone size: NA
CDR3 protein: CAWSVGNSGGTQETQYF
CDR3 DNA: TGTGCCTGGAGTGTGGGCAATAGCGGGGGAACCCAAGAGACCCAGTACTTC

V gene: TRBV18
D gene: NA
J gene: TRBJ1-2
clone size: NA
CDR3 protein: CASSPAARERGYTF
CDR3 DNA: TGTGCCAGCTCACCCGCCGCGAGGGAACGTGGCTACACCTTC